Sequencing of this T cell receptor beta chain was carried out in a study of blood T cell repertoires in COVID-19. Here immunoSEQ multiplex PCR was the method, and the copy in TCRdb shows in-frame clones only, minus some. Counted here are about 440,000 clones, around 88% occurring once; the ten biggest clones make up 4.3%. The CDR3 length is 14 residues. Between the trimmed V and J ends, which lost 0 bases and 4 bases, there was a span of 8 bases. Looked up from germline, CDR1 is SNHLY and CDR2 is FYNNEI. This clone came up once. The clonotype was recovered from a woman in her thirties with acute or convalescent COVID-19. The chain joins TRBV2 to TRBJ2-3; D is uncertain. The sequenced sample consisted of peripheral blood. CDR3 DNA sequence: TGTGCCAGCAGTGAAGCGCTTCGGTCAGATACGCAGTATTTT. Its protein is CASSEALRSDTQYF.